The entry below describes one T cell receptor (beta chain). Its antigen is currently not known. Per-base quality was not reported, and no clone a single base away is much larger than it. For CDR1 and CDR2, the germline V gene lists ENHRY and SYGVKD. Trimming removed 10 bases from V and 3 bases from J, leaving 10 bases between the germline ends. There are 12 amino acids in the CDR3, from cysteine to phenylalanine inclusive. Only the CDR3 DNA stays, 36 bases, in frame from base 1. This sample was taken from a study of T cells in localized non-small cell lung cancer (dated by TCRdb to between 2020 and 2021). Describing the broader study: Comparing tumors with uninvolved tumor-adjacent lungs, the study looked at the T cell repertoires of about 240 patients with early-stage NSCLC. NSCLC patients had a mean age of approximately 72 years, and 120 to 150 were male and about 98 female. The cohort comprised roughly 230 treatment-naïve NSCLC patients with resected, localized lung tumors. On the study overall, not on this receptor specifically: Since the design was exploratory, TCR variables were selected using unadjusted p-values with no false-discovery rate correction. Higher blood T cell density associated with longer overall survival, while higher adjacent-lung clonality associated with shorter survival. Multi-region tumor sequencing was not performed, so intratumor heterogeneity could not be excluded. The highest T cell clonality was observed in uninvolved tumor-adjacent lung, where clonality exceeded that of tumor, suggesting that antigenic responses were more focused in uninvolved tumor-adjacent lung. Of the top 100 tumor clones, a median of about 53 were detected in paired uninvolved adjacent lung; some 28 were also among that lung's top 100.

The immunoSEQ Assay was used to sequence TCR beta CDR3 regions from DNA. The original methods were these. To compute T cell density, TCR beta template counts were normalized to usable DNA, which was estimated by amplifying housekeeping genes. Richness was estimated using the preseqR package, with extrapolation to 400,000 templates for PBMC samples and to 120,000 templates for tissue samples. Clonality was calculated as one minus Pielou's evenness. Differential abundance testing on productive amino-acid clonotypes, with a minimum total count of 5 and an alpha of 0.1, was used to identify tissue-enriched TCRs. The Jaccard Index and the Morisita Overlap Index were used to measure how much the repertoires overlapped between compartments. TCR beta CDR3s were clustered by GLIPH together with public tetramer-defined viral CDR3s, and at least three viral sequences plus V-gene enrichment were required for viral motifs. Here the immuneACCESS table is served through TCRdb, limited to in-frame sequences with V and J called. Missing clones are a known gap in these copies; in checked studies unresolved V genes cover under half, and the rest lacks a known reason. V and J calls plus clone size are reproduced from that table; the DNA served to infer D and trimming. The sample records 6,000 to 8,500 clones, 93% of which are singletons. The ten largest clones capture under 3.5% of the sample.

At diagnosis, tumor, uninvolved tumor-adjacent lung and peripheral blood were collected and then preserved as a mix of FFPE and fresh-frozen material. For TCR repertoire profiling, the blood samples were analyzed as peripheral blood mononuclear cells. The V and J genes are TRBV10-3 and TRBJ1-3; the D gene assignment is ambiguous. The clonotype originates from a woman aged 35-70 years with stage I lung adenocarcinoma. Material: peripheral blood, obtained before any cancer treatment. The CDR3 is CATEDLGNTIYF. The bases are TGTGCCACCGAAGACCTTGGAAACACCATATATTTT.